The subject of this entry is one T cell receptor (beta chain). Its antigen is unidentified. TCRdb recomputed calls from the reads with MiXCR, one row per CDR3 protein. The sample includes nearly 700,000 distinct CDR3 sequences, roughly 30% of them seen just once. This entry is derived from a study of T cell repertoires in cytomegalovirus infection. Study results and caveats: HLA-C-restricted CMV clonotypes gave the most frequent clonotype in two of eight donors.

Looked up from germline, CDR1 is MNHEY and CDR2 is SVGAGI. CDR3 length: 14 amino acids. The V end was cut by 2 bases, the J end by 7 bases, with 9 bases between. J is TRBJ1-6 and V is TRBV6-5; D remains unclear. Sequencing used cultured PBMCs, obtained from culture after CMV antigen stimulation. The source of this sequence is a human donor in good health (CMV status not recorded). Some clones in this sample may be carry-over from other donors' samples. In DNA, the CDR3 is TGTGCCAGCAGTTACAATCTGGCGAATTCACCCCTCCACTTT. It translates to CASSYNLANSPLHF.